The 27 T cell receptor beta chains presented below share a single source sample, sequenced in a study of blood T cell repertoires in COVID-19. The method was immunoSEQ multiplex PCR; TCRdb's version includes in-frame clones alone and lacks a portion of them. Among about 270,000 clones, approximately 81% were seen once, and the ten largest hold under 3%. The source material was peripheral blood. Every receptor here comes from a woman in her fifties or sixties with active or convalescent COVID-19.

This chain uses TRBV29-1 with TRBJ2-7; D remains ambiguous. The CDR3 covers 11 residues. Germline-derived CDR1 and CDR2 are SQVTM and ANQGSEA. Trimming stripped 4 bases from V and 5 bases from J, with 9 bases between. DNA of the CDR3: TGCAGCGTTGTTTCTTCCCACGAGCAGTACTTC. Translating it yields CSVVSSHEQYF.

The rearrangement uses TRBV18 and TRBJ2-1; 14 nucleotides align to TRBD2. CDR3 length: 16 residues. V shed 4 bases, J shed 7 bases, and the junction held 6 bases outside the gene matches. Germline CDR1 and CDR2: KGHSH and LQKENI. The CDR3 nucleotides read TGTGCCAGCTCACGAGGGACTAGCGGGGGAGGTAATGAGCAGTTCTTC. Protein: CASSRGTSGGGNEQFF.

The V gene is TRBV11-2, the J gene TRBJ2-1; 9 bases match TRBD2. Germline V gives CDR1 SGHAT, CDR2 FQNNGV. With 1 base clipped from V and 4 bases from J, the junction kept 8 bases outside the gene matches. The CDR3 spans 17 residues. CDR3 bases: TGTGCCAGCAGCTTAGGAAGAGCGGGGGGTCCTTACAATGAGCAGTTCTTC. As protein: CASSLGRAGGPYNEQFF.

The rearrangement joins TRBV7-2 to TRBJ2-4; 7 nucleotides agree with TRBD2. Trimming removed 1 base from V and 8 bases from J; junction bases left unmatched: 14. The CDR3 sequence is 17 residues long. Germline V gene sequence: CDR1 SGHTA, CDR2 FQGNSA. DNA for the CDR3: TGTGCCAGCAGCTTAGGGACTAGTCTATGGGGTGCGGACATTCAGTACTTC. This translates into CASSLGTSLWGADIQYF.

The rearrangement uses TRBV6-2 or TRBV6-3 and TRBJ1-2; D perhaps matches TRBD1 (5 bases). The V gene lost 5 bases and the J gene lost 0 bases, with 16 bases spanning the gap. The germline CDR1 and CDR2 sequences are MNHEY and SVGEGT. The CDR3 has 16 residues. Written as DNA, the CDR3 is TGTGCCAGCAGTCACGGCCTGGGGCCATCTAACTATGGCTACACCTTC. Encoded protein: CASSHGLGPSNYGYTF.

The V gene is TRBV2, the J gene TRBJ1-1; D uncertain. Trimming shortened V by 6 bases and J by 5 bases, and 10 bases separated the two germline ends. Germline V gene sequence: CDR1 SNHLY, CDR2 FYNNEI. The CDR3 runs 12 residues. The CDR3 region is CASSPGWTEAFF. CDR3 sequence (DNA): TGTGCCAGCAGCCCCGGTTGGACTGAAGCTTTCTTT.

This clone was observed a single time. The chain is built from TRBV7-3 and TRBJ1-4; 7 bases line up with TRBD1. Per germline, CDR1 SGHTA and CDR2 FQGTGA. The CDR3 has 13 amino acids. The trim removed 5 bases at V and 7 bases at J, leaving 4 bases unmatched. Here the CDR3 reads CASSQGVGEKLFF. Written as DNA, the CDR3 is TGTGCCAGCAGCCAGGGGGTTGGTGAAAAACTGTTTTTT.

This chain links TRBV4-1 with TRBJ1-2, with D maybe TRBD1 (6 bases). Germline V gives CDR1 MGHRA, CDR2 YSYEKL. The V gene lost 3 bases and the J gene lost 8 bases, with 16 bases spanning the gap. This CDR3 spans 14 amino acids. The CDR3: CASSQVGQPEGYTF. In DNA, the CDR3 is TGCGCCAGCAGCCAGGTTGGACAGCCGGAGGGCTACACCTTC.

This CDR3 reads CASSFSAGTYNEQFF. For the CDR3, the DNA is TGTGCCAGCAGTTTCTCGGCGGGGACCTACAATGAGCAGTTCTTC. V and J are TRBV28 and TRBJ2-1, with a weak D call TRBD2 (6 bases). Germline CDR1 reads MDHEN; CDR2 reads SYDVKM. CDR3 size: 15 residues. The ends were cut back, 3 bases at V and 2 bases at J, with 11 bases in the middle.

J is TRBJ2-1 and V is TRBV19, with 7 bases matching TRBD1. J gave up 0 bases and V 6 bases, and 5 bases lay outside the gene matches. The CDR3 is made up of 15 amino acids. CDR1 LNHDA and CDR2 SQIVND come from the germline V gene (reference sequence). CDR3 region: CASRRDRDSYNEQFF. DNA for the CDR3: TGTGCCAGTAGACGGGACAGAGACTCCTACAATGAGCAGTTCTTC.

Here the CDR3 DNA reads TGTGCCAGCAGTTTAAGCAGGGTGGGGTGGGCAACTAATGAAAAACTGTTTTTT. Its translation is CASSLSRVGWATNEKLFF. The chain carries TRBV27 and TRBJ1-4; D might be TRBD1 (5 bases). The CDR3 has 18 amino acids. V was clipped by 2 bases and J by 0 bases, with 16 bases between them. CDR1 is MNHEY and CDR2 is SMNVEV in the germline V gene (reference sequence).

The chain carries TRBV6-2 or TRBV6-3 and TRBJ1-2; TRBD1 aligns across 8 bases. CDR1 is MNHEY and CDR2 is SVGEGT in the germline V gene. This CDR3 is 17 amino acids long. V trimming: 0 bases; J trimming: 2 bases; junction bases outside the gene matches: 8. The CDR3 DNA follows: TGTGCCAGCAGTTACTCCCCTACAGGGGGATTGAACTATGGCTACACCTTC. Its protein product is CASSYSPTGGLNYGYTF.

The chain is built from TRBV25-1 and TRBJ1-3; D perhaps matches TRBD1 (5 bases). Deletions cut 3 bases from V and 0 bases from J, with 9 bases between. There are 15 residues in the CDR3. Germline CDR1 is MGHDK and CDR2 is SYGVNS. The CDR3 here is CASSDGGGSGNTIYF. CDR3 nucleotides: TGTGCCAGCAGTGATGGGGGGGGCTCTGGAAACACCATATATTTT. Looking up the rest from reference TRBV25-1 and TRBJ1-3 gives the full variable domain: EADIYQTPRYLVIGTGKKITLECSQTMGHDKMYWYQQDPGMELHLIHYSYGVNSTEKGDLSSESTVSRIRTEHFPLTLESARPSHTSQYLCASSDGGGSGNTIYFGEGSWLTVV.

V is TRBV6-1 and J is TRBJ1-2; D uncertain. V was clipped by 4 bases and J by 5 bases, with 8 bases between them. The CDR3 contains 12 residues. Germline V gene data show CDR1 as MNHNS and CDR2 as SASEGT. In DNA form, the CDR3 reads TGTGCCAGCAGTGGCGATCCTTATGGCTACACCTTC. Translated, it gives CASSGDPYGYTF.

This chain joins TRBV7-2 and TRBJ2-7; a possible D gene is TRBD2 (5 bases). Per germline, CDR1 SGHTA and CDR2 FQGNSA. Trimming took off 6 bases at V and 0 bases at J, with 12 bases between the two ends. CDR3 length: 14 amino acids. The CDR3 here is CASSLDWSSYEQYF. CDR3 DNA: TGTGCCAGCAGTCTGGACTGGAGCTCCTACGAGCAGTACTTC.

This chain joins TRBV7-9 and TRBJ1-1; 7 bases align to TRBD1. The CDR3 totals 18 residues. V shed 4 bases and J 3 bases; nucleotides not matched to a gene: 17. In germline, CDR1 is SEHNR, CDR2 FQNEAQ (reference sequence). The CDR3 loop is CASSSAPYTEGAHTEAFF. The CDR3 nucleotides are TGTGCCAGCAGCTCCGCCCCTTATACGGAGGGGGCCCACACTGAAGCTTTCTTT.

Here the CDR3 reads CASSELTGEDTIYF. The CDR3, as DNA: TGTGCCAGCAGTGAACTGACAGGGGAGGACACCATATATTTT. The chain couples TRBV2 to TRBJ1-3; the match to TRBD1 covers 8 bases. The CDR3 runs 14 residues. V lost 2 bases to trimming and J lost 8 bases; unmatched junction nucleotides: 5. CDR1 is SNHLY and CDR2 is FYNNEI in the germline V gene.

As regards this clone: Other DNA sequences in the same sample also yield this CDR3. The chain combines TRBV7-8 with TRBJ2-7; D is perhaps TRBD1 (5 bases). V dropped 5 bases and J dropped 4 bases, with 9 bases sitting between them. Germline-derived CDR1 and CDR2 are SGHVS and FQNEAQ. This CDR3 has 12 residues. CDR3 DNA sequence: TGTGCCAGCAGCCCAGGGTCATACGAGCAGTACTTC. Protein product: CASSPGSYEQYF. The whole variable domain, filled in from reference TRBV7-8 and TRBJ2-7, reads GAGVSQSPRYKVAKRGQDVALRCDPISGHVSLFWYQQALGQGPEFLTYFQNEAQLDKSGLPSDRFFAERPEGSVSTLKIQRTQQEDSAVYLCASSPGSYEQYFGPGTRLTVT.

A note on this clone: Other DNA sequences in this sample translate to the same CDR3. CDR3 sequence reads: CSVAGTGEYIEQFF. The DNA of the CDR3 is TGCAGCGTGGCCGGGACAGGGGAATATATTGAGCAGTTCTTC. The chain links TRBV29-1 to TRBJ2-1; 10 positions agree with TRBD1. The J segment lost 9 bases and the V segment lost 6 bases, leaving 11 bases of the junction unmatched. The germline V gene encodes CDR1 SQVTM and CDR2 ANQGSEA. This CDR3 region has 14 residues.

The rearrangement uses TRBV27 and TRBJ2-1, with unresolved D. The CDR3 totals 13 residues. Trimming pared 3 bases from V and 0 bases from J, leaving 3 bases between. CDR1 is MNHEY and CDR2 is SMNVEV in the germline V gene (reference sequence). The CDR3 region has the DNA TGTGCCAGCAGTTTTAGCTCCTACAATGAGCAGTTCTTC. Residues: CASSFSSYNEQFF.

The rearrangement uses TRBV5-5 and TRBJ2-5, with D possibly TRBD1 on 7 matching bases. CDR1 and CDR2 from the germline V gene are SGHKS and YYEKEE (reference sequence). The CDR3 is 15 residues long. V dropped 4 bases and J dropped 5 bases, with 18 bases sitting between them. The CDR3 nucleotides read TGTGCCAGCAGCGGAATGACAGGGAGGCGGGAGACCCAGTACTTC. This sequence encodes CASSGMTGRRETQYF.

This clone was seen only a few times. The J gene is TRBJ2-3, the V gene TRBV24-1; 12 nucleotides match TRBD1. With 2 bases clipped from V and 2 bases from J, the junction kept 10 bases outside the gene matches. Germline CDR1 is KGHDR and CDR2 is SFDVKD. The CDR3 is 19 residues long. CDR3 amino acids: CATSDSGQGAPSITDTQYF. Written as DNA, the CDR3 is TGTGCCACCAGTGATTCGGGACAGGGGGCGCCGTCCATCACAGATACGCAGTATTTT.

The chain couples TRBV29-1 to TRBJ2-5; D assignment may be TRBD1 or TRBD2 (5 bases each). CDR1 is SQVTM, CDR2 ANQGSEA, per germline. The CDR3 runs to 12 residues. Between the trimmed V and J ends, which lost 8 bases and 5 bases, there was a span of 15 bases. The DNA for the CDR3 is TGCAGCTTTGGACTTGCAGGGGAGACCCAGTACTTC. Its translation: CSFGLAGETQYF.

V gene TRBV29-1 combines with J gene TRBJ1-5; the D gene is possibly TRBD1 (6 bases). Trimming took off 2 bases at V and 0 bases at J, with 23 bases between the two ends. The CDR3 sequence is 19 residues long. Germline CDR1 and CDR2: SQVTM and ANQGSEA. Here the CDR3 reads CSVEREGGLTCLSNQPQHF. As DNA, the CDR3 is TGCAGCGTTGAACGGGAGGGGGGGTTGACTTGCCTTAGCAATCAGCCCCAGCATTTT.

The chain carries TRBV29-1 and TRBJ2-3; 10 bases map to TRBD2. CDR3 length: 14 residues. The V segment lost 4 bases and the J segment 3 bases; nucleotides outside the gene matches: 4. Germline assignment: CDR1 SQVTM and CDR2 ANQGSEA. The CDR3 region is CSVAASGGTDTQYF. The CDR3 DNA reads as TGCAGCGTTGCGGCTAGCGGGGGTACAGATACGCAGTATTTT.

J is TRBJ1-2 and V is TRBV11-2; TRBD1 is a possible D gene (6 bases). The CDR3 loop spans 13 amino acids. CDR1 and CDR2 (germline): SGHAT, FQNNGV. The V and J ends lost 5 bases and 4 bases respectively, with 11 bases between them. CDR3 region: CASSPGVFYGYTF. For the CDR3, the DNA is TGTGCCAGCAGCCCAGGGGTTTTCTATGGCTACACCTTC. The variable domain in full, with the rest retrieved from reference TRBV11-2 and TRBJ1-2, is EAGVAQSPRYKIIEKRQSVAFWCNPISGHATLYWYQQILGQGPKLLIQFQNNGVVDDSQLPKDRFSAERLKGVDSTLKIQPAKLEDSAVYLCASSPGVFYGYTFGSGTRLTVV.

This clone has a handful of counts. The chain recombines TRBV2 with TRBJ2-4; D ambiguous. The V end was cut by 6 bases, the J end by 4 bases, with 16 bases between. The germline V gene encodes CDR1 SNHLY and CDR2 FYNNEI. This CDR3 is built from 15 residues. CDR3: CASRLTLVKKNIQYF. The CDR3 DNA reads TGTGCCAGCAGACTTACCCTAGTGAAAAAAAACATTCAGTACTTC.